The next 14 T cell receptor beta chains were all read from a single sample in a study of blood T cell repertoires in COVID-19. Method: immunoSEQ multiplex PCR; TCRdb's copy keeps in-frame clones and lacks some. The sample holds fewer than 30,000 clones, about 80% seen once. Sequencing was performed on peripheral blood. The receptors shown here come from a human donor in a cohort sampled during active COVID-19.

The rearrangement links TRBV5-1 to TRBJ1-4; D is uncertain. Between the trimmed V and J ends, which lost 3 bases and 3 bases, there was a span of 9 bases. The CDR3 runs to 14 residues. Germline values: CDR1 SGHRS, CDR2 YFSETQ. CDR3 in DNA: TGCGCCAGCAGCTCTCTAGGTCCTAATGAAAAACTGTTTTTT. Translating gives CASSSLGPNEKLFF. Looking up the rest from reference TRBV5-1 and TRBJ1-4 gives the full variable domain: KAGVTQTPRYLIKTRGQQVTLSCSPISGHRSVSWYQQTPGQGLQFLFEYFSETQRNKGNFPGRFSGRQFSNSRSEMNVSTLELGDSALYLCASSSLGPNEKLFFGSGTQLSVL.

The gene calls are TRBV25-1 and TRBJ2-1, with 9 bases that match TRBD2. The CDR3 length is 15 residues. Germline lookup yields CDR1 MGHDK and CDR2 SYGVNS. After removal of 5 bases from V and 2 bases from J, the junction contained 4 bases not matched to a gene. CDR3 nucleotides: TGTGCCAGCAGTTCCGGGACTAGCCCCTACAATGAGCAGTTCTTC. Its protein product is CASSSGTSPYNEQFF.

J is TRBJ2-1 and V is TRBV12-3 or TRBV12-4; no reliable D call. V was clipped by 6 bases and J by 8 bases, with 8 bases between them. This CDR3 has 11 amino acids. The CDR3 loop reads CASSPLDEQFF. Here the CDR3 DNA reads TGTGCCAGCAGCCCTCTCGATGAGCAGTTCTTC.

The V and J genes are TRBV11-2 and TRBJ2-7, with 15 bases matching TRBD2. The CDR3 extends over 16 amino acids. The V gene end was trimmed by 4 bases and the J gene end by 4 bases; junction bases not matched to a gene: 5. Germline CDR1 and CDR2: SGHAT and FQNNGV. In DNA form, the CDR3 reads TGTGCCAGCAGCTCCTCTGGACTAGCGGGAGGGTACGAGCAGTACTTC. Protein: CASSSSGLAGGYEQYF.

The V and J genes are TRBV28 and TRBJ1-1, with 8 positions matching TRBD1. Per the germline V gene, CDR1 is MDHEN and CDR2 is SYDVKM. J was trimmed by 5 bases and V by 1 base; bases with no gene match: 3. The CDR3 is 14 residues long. Here the CDR3 DNA reads TGTGCCAGCAGTTTATCCAGGGGGCAAACTGAAGCTTTCTTT. Its translation: CASSLSRGQTEAFF.

V gene TRBV2 combines with J gene TRBJ1-3; the D gene is possibly TRBD1 (6 bases). Germline values: CDR1 SNHLY, CDR2 FYNNEI. The CDR3 is 15 amino acids. Trimming shortened V by 4 bases and J by 2 bases, and 12 bases separated the two germline ends. The DNA for the CDR3 is TGTGCCAGCAGTGCTTCACAGGGCCCTGGAAACACCATATATTTT. Its protein product is CASSASQGPGNTIYF.

The chain uses TRBV11-2 and TRBJ2-7, with D possibly being TRBD1 (6 bases). Germline V gives CDR1 SGHAT, CDR2 FQNNGV. Trimming left V 3 bases short and J 5 bases short, with 11 bases between. The CDR3 spans 13 residues. The CDR3 coding sequence is TGTGCCAGCAGCTTTAGCAGGGGCAACGAGCAGTACTTC. Amino acids: CASSFSRGNEQYF.

The chain joins TRBV10-1 to TRBJ2-7; TRBD2 matches 8 bases. Per germline, CDR1 WNHNN and CDR2 SYGVQD (reference sequence). The ends lost 7 bases at V and 2 bases at J; junction bases unmatched: 10. This CDR3 spans 15 amino acids. CDR3 bases: TGCGCCAGCAAGGGCAGAAGCGGGGGCACCTACGAGCAGTACTTC. It yields the protein CASKGRSGGTYEQYF.

V gene TRBV13 combines with J gene TRBJ2-1; 9 bases align to TRBD2. The CDR3 is made up of 16 amino acids. In germline, CDR1 is PRHDT, CDR2 FYEKMQ (reference sequence). The J segment lost 8 bases and the V segment lost 0 bases, leaving 8 bases of the junction unmatched. The CDR3 protein is CASSLGAGGPYDEQFF. For the CDR3, the DNA is TGTGCCAGCAGCTTAGGGGCGGGAGGGCCTTATGATGAGCAGTTCTTC.

The rearrangement joins TRBV27 to TRBJ2-1; tentative D call: TRBD1 (6 bases). This CDR3 region has 13 residues. Germline-derived CDR1 and CDR2 are MNHEY and SMNVEV (reference sequence). V gave up 4 bases and J gave up 7 bases, with 11 bases separating them. In DNA form, the CDR3 reads TGTGCCAGCAGTTCAGGACAGACTAATGAGCAGTTCTTC. Protein product: CASSSGQTNEQFF.

V and J are TRBV7-2 and TRBJ2-6; D gene unclear. V was pared by 0 bases and J by 4 bases, with 13 bases between. Per the germline V gene, CDR1 is SGHTA and CDR2 is FQGNSA. CDR3 length: 17 amino acids. The CDR3 here is CASSLALRFNGANVLTF. In DNA, the CDR3 is TGTGCCAGCAGCTTAGCTTTGCGATTCAACGGGGCCAACGTCCTGACTTTC. Combining the CDR3 with reference TRBV7-2 and TRBJ2-6 gives the whole variable domain GAGVSQSPSNKVTEKGKDVELRCDPISGHTALYWYRQSLGQGLEFLIYFQGNSAPDKSGLPSDRFSAERTGGSVSTLTIQRTQQEDSAVYLCASSLALRFNGANVLTFGAGSRLTVL.

The rearrangement joins TRBV5-1 to TRBJ2-5, with D perhaps TRBD2 (6 bases). The germline V and J ends were trimmed by 4 bases and 5 bases, with 27 bases remaining between them. Germline lookup yields CDR1 SGHRS and CDR2 YFSETQ. This CDR3 has 18 amino acids. The CDR3 protein is CASSPGSQSQGRGETQYF. CDR3 bases: TGCGCCAGCAGCCCGGGTAGTCAATCCCAGGGCCGGGGGGAGACCCAGTACTTC.

V and J are TRBV9 and TRBJ1-4, with a tentative D call TRBD1 (6 bases). The germline V gene encodes CDR1 SGDLS and CDR2 YYNGEE. The CDR3 has 15 amino acids. V was cut by 0 bases and J by 7 bases, with 13 bases left in between. The CDR3 region is CASSVERGYGEKLFF. CDR3 sequence (DNA): TGTGCCAGCAGCGTAGAAAGGGGGTATGGTGAAAAACTGTTTTTT.

The table lists this clone with a count of one. V usage is TRBV2 and J usage is TRBJ2-7; perhaps TRBD2 as D (5 bases). There are 14 residues in the CDR3. Germline loops: CDR1 SNHLY, CDR2 FYNNEI. Trimming removed 11 bases from V and 3 bases from J, with 20 bases in between. CDR3 residues: CAVTSSGRRYEQYF. The CDR3 DNA reads TGTGCCGTGACCTCTTCGGGAAGGCGCTACGAGCAGTACTTC.